What follows describes a single TCR beta chain. The same CDR3 arises from other DNA sequences in this sample as well. Source study methods: Amplification with reference gene primers provided the estimates of nucleated cell counts. Profiled with immunoSEQ multiplex PCR; TCRdb holds only in-frame clones, not every one. V, J and clone size are taken as reported in that table, and D and trimming were inferred from the DNA itself. The sample lists 200,000 to 250,000 clones; about 91% were seen once. These data are taken from a study of blood T cell repertoires in COVID-19. Study in general: COVID-19 samples, acute and convalescent, were from the United States, Italy and Spain. PBMCs, B-cell-depleted T cells, or T cells provided the cDNA or gDNA that made up the material.

The CDR3 sequence is 15 residues long. CDR1 is SGHTA and CDR2 is FQGTGA in the germline V gene. V dropped 5 bases and J dropped 4; count of bases not matched to a gene: 5. The chain employs TRBV7-3 and TRBJ2-1, with 10 bases that match TRBD2. The clonotype comes from a man in his thirties or forties with acute or convalescent COVID-19. Material: peripheral blood. CDR3 loop: CASSRRLAGYNEQFF. The CDR3 nucleotides read TGTGCCAGCAGCCGAAGACTAGCGGGTTACAATGAGCAGTTCTTC.